Sequencing of this T cell receptor (beta chain) was carried out in a study of blood T cell repertoires in COVID-19. There are a few counts of this clone. Produced via immunoSEQ multiplex PCR; TCRdb's table is partial and in-frame only. The sample lists about 240,000 clones; 82% were seen once. Trimming at V came to 5 bases and at J to 0 bases, leaving 2 bases not matched to a gene. This CDR3 is 14 amino acids long. Germline CDR1 reads SQVTM; CDR2 reads ANQGSEA. The rearrangement uses TRBV29-1 and TRBJ2-3; 10 positions agree with TRBD2. The sample comprised peripheral blood. This receptor was obtained from a woman aged 80 or over with COVID-19, enrolled during active disease. The DNA of the CDR3 is TGCAGCGTTAGGACTAGCGGTAGCACAGATACGCAGTATTTT. Amino acids: CSVRTSGSTDTQYF.